The subject of this entry is one T cell receptor beta chain. These data come from a study of cytomegalovirus exposure and HLA in healthy donors. The PCR made use of 60 Vbeta and 13 Jbeta primers. Method: immunoSEQ multiplex PCR; TCRdb's copy keeps in-frame clones and lacks some. The sample holds about 65,000 clones, around four fifths seen once. Healthy bone marrow donors made up the cohort. Trimming took off 0 bases at V and 7 bases at J, with 14 bases between the two ends. The CDR3 contains 15 residues. Germline CDR1 reads SGHDT; CDR2 reads YYEEEE. The specimen was PBMCs. The chain joins TRBV5-6 to TRBJ1-5; TRBD1 might be the D (6 bases). This TCR was recovered from a girl aged 5-17 years in good health and CMV-seropositive. The CDR3: CASSLAGGAGQPQHF. DNA for the CDR3: TGTGCCAGCAGCTTGGCCGGGGGGGCGGGCCAGCCCCAGCATTTT.